These T cell receptor beta chains were read from a single sample in a study of cytomegalovirus exposure and HLA in healthy donors. Generated by immunoSEQ multiplex PCR, the TCRdb table keeps only in-frame clones and is missing some. This table has approximately 80,000 clones, over 70% appearing once. The sample comprised PBMCs. All receptors come from a young man in good health and CMV-seropositive. The conserved cysteine and the conserved F or W are not part of the CDR3 here.

cdr3_length | v_call | cdr3_aa
12 | TRBV7-7 | ASSLGQQSNEQF
13 | TRBV7-6 | ASSLEGNANRAQY
12 | TRBV5-1 | ASSTGGGEETQY
11 | TRBV15 | ATSKNTGGEQY
15 | TRBV4-3 | ASSGTGSSVDTGELF
13 | TRBV5-8 | ASSPGTGGRDTQY
12 | TRBV5-4 | ASSIDRVGNTIY
11 | TRBV7-9 | ASSLSITGEAF
12 | TRBV4-3 | ASSQGTGGQPQN
12 | TRBV28 | ASSQGVLNTEAF
11 | TRBV6-5 | ASTRTGENGYT
12 | TRBV10-3 | AISGDRGNQPQH
11 | TRBV27 | ASRLLSGNTIY
14 | TRBV6-1 | ASSEVSSGSYNEQF
13 | TRBV6-5 | ASSYRGRGGTEAF